Sequencing of this T cell receptor (beta chain) was carried out in a study of cytomegalovirus exposure and HLA in healthy donors. Findings and caveats of the study: Researchers had no immune exposure information except CMV serostatus available. Cytomegalovirus association was assigned to 170 or so TCR beta chains. Earlier analysis found most TCR beta V segments productive about 87% or about 30% of the time.

On this clone: The target antigen is unknown.

The germline gives CDR1 SGHAT, CDR2 FQDESV (reference sequence). Trimming took 2 bases from V and 8 from J, leaving 21 bases between them. This CDR3 has 16 amino acids. The PCR employed 60 Vbeta primers together with 13 Jbeta primers. Using immunoSEQ multiplex PCR, the repertoire was profiled, and TCRdb retains in-frame clones only, with some absent. The sample lists about 140,000 clones, roughly four fifths seen once, with roughly 1.4% in the top ten. The clonotype was recovered from a man aged 25-40 years in good health and CMV-seropositive. Sequencing was carried out using PBMCs. V gene TRBV11-1 combines with J gene TRBJ1-2; maybe TRBD1 (5 bases). The CDR3 protein is CASSLWGDSRMEGYTF. The CDR3 bases are TGTGCCAGCAGCTTATGGGGTGACAGCCGGATGGAAGGCTACACCTTC.